What follows are 10 T cell receptor beta chains derived from one specimen sequenced in a study of shared clonotypes between healthy human individuals. The protocol was immunoSEQ multiplex PCR, while the TCRdb copy is restricted to in-frame clones and leaves out a portion. The data hold roughly 100,000 clones, with approximately 65% observed a single time. The sample consisted of memory CD8+ T cells sorted from blood. As to subset: CD45RO+ cells pooled with CCR7-negative TemRA cells. Receptors originate from a woman aged 25 to 39 in good health.

In its sample, this clone was seen a few times. This chain uses TRBV27 with TRBJ1-1, with a tentative D call TRBD1 (5 bases). The CDR3 runs 15 residues. Trimming took off 6 bases at V and 3 bases at J, with 17 bases between the two ends. Germline values: CDR1 MNHEY, CDR2 SMNVEV (reference sequence). CDR3 in DNA: TGTGCCAGCAGCCCGTGGGACCTTAGGGACACTGAAGCTTTCTTT. It specifies CASSPWDLRDTEAFF.

In this sample, this clone turned up a few times. The chain employs TRBV6-1 and TRBJ1-1; maybe TRBD1 (6 bases). There are 12 residues in the CDR3. Germline CDR1 and CDR2: MNHNS and SASEGT. V was trimmed by 6 bases and J by 7 bases, leaving 12 bases between them. This CDR3 reads CASRPTGVEAFF. The CDR3 DNA reads TGTGCCAGCAGACCGACAGGCGTTGAAGCTTTCTTT.

As regards this clone: A far larger clone differs by one base, so this is likely a read error. The J gene is TRBJ1-1, the V gene TRBV5-5; weak D call: TRBD1 (5 bases). CDR3 size: 16 residues. In germline, CDR1 is SGHKS, CDR2 YYEKEE (reference sequence). Here the CDR3 reads CASSPTVEGRGTETFF. The CDR3 DNA is TGTGCCAGCAGCCCGACCGTGGAGGGGCGGGGAACTGAAACTTTCTTT. Together with reference TRBV5-5 and TRBJ1-1, the CDR3 gives the full variable domain: DAGVTQSPTHLIKTRGQQVTLRCSPISGHKSVSWYQQVLGQGPQFIFQYYEKEERGRGNFPDRFSARQFPNYSSELNVNALLLGDSALYLCASSPTVEGRGTETFFGQGTRLTVV.

V and J are TRBV28 and TRBJ2-2; 14 bases agree with TRBD2. J gave up 3 bases and V 3 bases, and 9 bases lay outside the gene matches. Germline lookup yields CDR1 MDHEN and CDR2 SYDVKM. The CDR3 length is 19 residues. CDR3 coding DNA: TGTGCCAGCAGTTTCTTCCGATTGACTAGCGGGAGGGACACCGGGGAGCTGTTTTTT. It codes for CASSFFRLTSGRDTGELFF.

This clone was found many times. The chain links TRBV15 to TRBJ1-5, with a possible D match to TRBD1 (5 bases). V was clipped by 0 bases and J by 1 base, with 7 bases between them. The CDR3 extends over 15 amino acids. The germline gives CDR1 LNHNV, CDR2 YYDKDF (reference sequence). CDR3 coding DNA: TGTGCCACCAGCAGAGATGGGGGGAGCAATCAGCCCCAGCATTTT. This translates into CATSRDGGSNQPQHF.

This clone appeared a single time. The J gene is TRBJ2-2, the V gene TRBV5-1; D assignment may be TRBD1 or TRBD2 (5 bases each). The CDR3 sequence is 15 residues long. V shed 4 bases and J shed 0 bases, with 10 bases lying between them. Germline CDR1 reads SGHRS; CDR2 reads YFSETQ. CDR3 sequence (DNA): TGCGCCAGCAGCCCCGGGACGGCGAACACCGGGGAGCTGTTTTTT. This encodes CASSPGTANTGELFF.

The gene calls are TRBV4-1 and TRBJ2-1; 9 bases map to TRBD1. From germline, CDR1 is MGHRA and CDR2 YSYEKL. The V segment lost 3 bases and the J segment 5 bases; nucleotides outside the gene matches: 11. The CDR3 is 17 amino acids. The CDR3 protein is CASSQQPGQGKDNEQFF. CDR3 nucleotide sequence: TGCGCCAGCAGCCAGCAACCCGGACAGGGGAAAGACAATGAGCAGTTCTTC.

This chain links TRBV5-4 with TRBJ2-5; tentative D call: TRBD2 (6 bases). The end of the DNA aligns better with TRBJ2-7, so the J call may be wrong. CDR3 length: 16 amino acids. CDR1 and CDR2 (germline): SGHNT, YYREEE (reference sequence). CDR3 in amino acids: CASSSHRDSSSYEQYF. The CDR3, as DNA: TGTGCCAGCAGCAGTCACCGGGACTCTAGCTCCTACGAGCAGTACTTC.

J is TRBJ1-2 and V is TRBV19; the match to TRBD1 covers 8 bases. Trimming removed 5 bases from V and 6 bases from J; junction bases left unmatched: 14. CDR3 size: 16 residues. The germline V gene encodes CDR1 LNHDA and CDR2 SQIVND (reference sequence). CDR3 loop: CASSAQGERPYDGYTF. DNA for the CDR3: TGTGCCAGTAGTGCACAGGGGGAACGTCCCTATGATGGCTACACCTTC.

CDR3 DNA sequence: TGTGCCTGGAGTGTACTTGAACAGCCCCAGCATTTT. It translates to CAWSVLEQPQHF. This chain joins TRBV30 and TRBJ1-5; D remains ambiguous. The CDR3 sequence is 12 residues long. V was cut by 0 bases and J by 7 bases, with 7 bases left in between. CDR1 GTSNPN and CDR2 SVGIG come from the germline V gene (reference sequence).